A single T cell receptor beta chain is shown here with its context. As yet, its antigen is unknown. The missing CDR3 end, 3 residues past where the read stops, is filled in from the germline J gene. The data belong to a study of T cell clonality in common variable immunodeficiency. The CDR3 covers 14 residues. V was trimmed by 2 bases and J by 3 bases, leaving 10 bases between them. Per germline, CDR1 SEHNR and CDR2 FQNEAQ (reference sequence). Clones were sequenced by immunoSEQ multiplex PCR, and TCRdb holds only the in-frame ones, with some missing. In total the sample includes under 40,000 clones, none of them seen once. Study results and caveats: Links between repertoire features and CVID complications were heterogeneity-limited.

The sequencing sample was made of peripheral blood mononuclear cells. The sequence derives from a person aged 18 to 75 in good health. The chain is built from TRBV7-9 and TRBJ1-1; tentative D call: TRBD1 (5 bases). CDR3 DNA (partial): TGTGCCAGCAGCTTATTAAGCAGGGACACTGAA. As protein: CASSLLSRDTE. The CDR3 as a whole reads CASSLLSRDTEAFF.